This T cell receptor beta chain was observed in a study of T cell responses to AZD1222 COVID-19 vaccine (dated by TCRdb to the early 2020s). In terms of the full investigation: TCR sequencing covered about 230 trial participants: 200 to 220 given two doses of AZD1222 and 26 given two doses of MenACWY control vaccine. Enrollment into the trials was organized by age into subgroups of 18-55, 56-69 and 70-plus years, and those subgroups contained roughly 160, 29 and 62 TCR-sequenced participants, respectively.

Sample time point, as interpreted from the label and publication: about 28 days (+/-7) after the second vaccine dose. The sample's treatment or condition label is to be understood as: meningococcal conjugate vaccine given as trial control. Vaccinee samples were obtained from the UK trials COV001 and COV002, which included a single-blind randomized controlled phase 2/3 trial of AZD1222 (ChAdOx1 nCoV-19) in healthy adults. Trial participant PBMC samples were collected at day 0 and day 28 after the second dose for TCRbeta chain sequencing. Trimming removed 4 bases from V and 0 bases from J; the gene matches leave 4 bases unexplained. From cysteine to phenylalanine, the CDR3 is 15 amino acids long. Only the CDR3 DNA is retained, 45 bases long and in frame from the first base. CDR1 and CDR2 are read off the germline V gene (reference sequence) as LNHDA and SQIVND. The CDR3 regions of human TCRbeta chains were analyzed by immunosequencing. Per the authors' processing: TCRs in the repertoires were compared against a reference library of SARS-CoV-2-specific TCRs that had been generated with the MIRA antigen-specificity platform. Breadth was defined as the fraction of unique TCRs that were SARS-CoV-2-associated. Depth was defined as the fraction of total T cells that were SARS-CoV-2-associated. Using the MIRA data, each spike-specific TCR was mapped to the spike region that the TCR reacts to and placed in a CD4 or CD8 class. Log10-transformed breadth and depth values were compared by one-way ANOVA with Sidak's multiple comparisons tests. Held by TCRdb, this immuneACCESS table contains in-frame sequences only and omits some clones. Under half of the omission traces to an unresolved V gene where checked; the cause of the rest is unknown. Clone size and V and J calls were adopted from that table, with D and trimming inferred from the DNA. This sample comprises tens of thousands of clones, about 80% of them detected only once. The ten largest account for 27% of the sample.

Results the study describes overall, beyond this receptor: No day 14 peak-response samples were available, so repertoires were characterized only after the peak T cell response. Vaccine-associated CD4 TCRs spanned the whole spike protein, with dominant responses in regions 160-218 and 743-854. Conclusions about previously exposed vaccinees were limited because only six AZD1222 recipients were SARS-CoV-2 seropositive at baseline. The 56-69-year group was small, and its depth increase did not reach significance, likely because of low power. Spike-specific TCR breadth and depth rose significantly after two AZD1222 doses compared with day 0 and with MenACWY recipients. Most participants were white British and females outnumbered males, and the authors suggested that clonal diversity may have been underestimated. Reportedly, close to half of the unique spike-specific TCRs recognized epitopes lying outside the regions that are mutated in the B.1.351 and B.1.1.7 variants.

Turning to this clone: Its antigen remains unidentified. Base quality data are lacking; no much larger clone is found one base away.

This sequence originates from an adult who received the MenACWY meningococcal vaccine as a control. This chain joins TRBV19 to TRBJ1-1; TRBD1 matches 8 bases in the middle. The sequences come from peripheral blood, collected 28 days after the second dose of the MenACWY control vaccine. The DNA reads TGTGCCAGTAGTACGAGACAGGGGATGAACACTGAAGCTTTCTTT. This gives the protein CASSTRQGMNTEAFF.